What follows are 30 T cell receptor beta chains derived from one specimen sequenced in a study of control samples from healthy donors and cancer patients (dated by TCRdb to about 2020). Libraries were made using the immunoSEQ multiplex PCR assay. TCRdb stores this immuneACCESS table with in-frame sequences only. Part of the clones is absent; in the studies checked, under half of the shortfall reflects unresolved V genes, and no reason is known for the rest. The sample table holds fewer than 200,000 clones. Roughly 2% of the sample belongs to the ten largest clones. The material sequenced was blood. The receptors shown here come from a woman in her twenties or thirties in good health.

The gene calls are TRBV4-3 and TRBJ2-1; TRBD2 matches 16 bases. This CDR3 contains 21 residues. Germline loops: CDR1 LGHNA, CDR2 YSLEER. Unmatched junction bases numbered 20, after V lost 4 bases and J lost 8 bases. CDR3 DNA sequence: TGCGCCAGCAGCCTCCTAAATAGGGGACTAGCGGGGGGGCCCTTAGTCGATGAGCAGTTCTTC. This gives the protein CASSLLNRGLAGGPLVDEQFF.

V usage is TRBV4-1 and J usage is TRBJ1-3, with D hard to call. Between the trimmed V and J ends, which lost 3 bases and 0 bases, there was a span of 15 bases. The CDR3 sequence is 17 residues long. Germline V gene sequence: CDR1 MGHRA, CDR2 YSYEKL. The CDR3 sequence is CASSHYFSSSSGNTIYF. In DNA, the CDR3 is TGCGCCAGCAGCCATTATTTTTCCTCTTCCTCTGGAAACACCATATATTTT.

This chain joins TRBV28 and TRBJ1-5; tentative D call: TRBD1 (5 bases). This CDR3 contains 15 residues. Germline lookup yields CDR1 MDHEN and CDR2 SYDVKM. Trimming removed 1 base at V and 2 bases at J, with 9 bases between. The CDR3 DNA sequence: TGTGCCAGCAGTTTATTCGCGGGGCGCAATCAGCCCCAGCATTTT. Translated, it gives CASSLFAGRNQPQHF. The whole variable domain, remainder taken from reference TRBV28 and TRBJ1-5, is DVKVTQSSRYLVKRTGEKVFLECVQDMDHENMFWYRQDPGLGLRLIYFSYDVKMKEKGDIPEGYSVSREKKERFSLILESASTNQTSMYLCASSLFAGRNQPQHFGDGTRLSIL.

The CDR3 DNA reads as TGTGCCAGCTCACCACAGGACAGGGGAGGGGAGACCCAGTACTTC. This translates into CASSPQDRGGETQYF. The rearrangement links TRBV18 to TRBJ2-5; 9 bases are a match to TRBD1. The CDR3 runs 15 residues. Per germline, CDR1 KGHSH and CDR2 LQKENI. The ends lost 1 base at V and 5 bases at J; junction bases unmatched: 5.

The V gene is TRBV7-2, the J gene TRBJ2-6; D ambiguous. V shed 1 base and J shed 1 base, with 11 bases lying between them. The CDR3 extends over 17 amino acids. Germline V gives CDR1 SGHTA, CDR2 FQGNSA. CDR3 amino acids: CASSLGPPGSGANVLTF. The CDR3 region has the DNA TGTGCCAGCAGCTTAGGCCCACCCGGGTCTGGGGCCAACGTCCTGACTTTC.

The V and J genes are TRBV30 and TRBJ2-5, with D possibly TRBD1 on 5 matching bases. The CDR3 is 14 residues long. V lost 6 bases to trimming and J lost 5 bases, with 19 bases between them. In germline, CDR1 is GTSNPN, CDR2 SVGIG (reference sequence). For the CDR3, the DNA is TGTGCCTGTACTCATACCAGGGTTCGGGAGACCCAGTACTTC. Translating it yields CACTHTRVRETQYF.

This rearrangement joins TRBV5-4 to TRBJ2-3; perhaps TRBD2 as D (6 bases). The CDR3 consists of 16 residues. Germline V gene lookup returns CDR1 SGHNT and CDR2 YYREEE (reference sequence). V was trimmed by 0 bases and J by 4 bases, leaving 15 bases between them. DNA of the CDR3: TGTGCCAGCAGCTTGGACGCTTTGGGAGGCGCAGATACGCAGTATTTT. Its protein product is CASSLDALGGADTQYF.

The chain has TRBV19 and TRBJ2-2; tentatively, D is TRBD2 (6 bases). CDR1 is LNHDA and CDR2 is SQIVND in the germline V gene (reference sequence). V was pared by 5 bases and J by 7 bases, with 14 bases between. CDR3 length: 14 amino acids. The CDR3 DNA sequence: TGTGCCAGTAGTGGCACTAGCTGGGTCGGGGAGCTGTTTTTT. This encodes CASSGTSWVGELFF.

The rearrangement links TRBV28 to TRBJ1-3; D is possibly TRBD1 (5 bases). With 10 bases removed from V and 0 bases from J, the gap between germline ends came to 19 bases. The CDR3 consists of 16 residues. Germline-derived CDR1 and CDR2 are MDHEN and SYDVKM. The CDR3 sequence: CAIGKGAPGSGNTIYF. The CDR3 coding sequence is TGTGCCATCGGGAAAGGGGCCCCTGGCTCTGGAAACACCATATATTTT.

The chain joins TRBV4-1 to TRBJ1-1; TRBD1 might be the D (5 bases). Trimming cost V 0 bases and J 7 bases, with 15 bases left between them. This CDR3 has 15 residues. Germline V gene lookup returns CDR1 MGHRA and CDR2 YSYEKL. Here the CDR3 DNA reads TGCGCCAGCAGCCAAGAGTCGGGGGGTAAGGGTGAAGCTTTCTTT. Encoded protein: CASSQESGGKGEAFF.

The rearrangement joins TRBV5-1 to TRBJ1-1; the D is unclear. Trimming stripped 5 bases from V and 4 bases from J, with 6 bases between. Germline-derived CDR1 and CDR2 are SGHRS and YFSETQ. The length of the CDR3 is 11 residues. The CDR3 reads CASRQSTEAFF. The CDR3 nucleotides read TGCGCCAGCAGACAGTCCACTGAAGCTTTCTTT.

The DNA of the CDR3 is TGTGCCAGCAGCGCCCCCCCAGTTAACACTGAAGCTTTCTTT. It yields the protein CASSAPPVNTEAFF. The chain is built from TRBV7-9 and TRBJ1-1, with D hard to call. Germline lookup yields CDR1 SEHNR and CDR2 FQNEAQ (reference sequence). The CDR3 is 14 amino acids. V lost 5 bases and J 2 bases, leaving 12 bases between the germline ends. The whole variable domain, remainder taken from reference TRBV7-9 and TRBJ1-1, is DTGVSQNPRHKITKRGQNVTFRCDPISEHNRLYWYRQTLGQGPEFLTYFQNEAQLEKSRLLSDRFSAERPKGSFSTLEIQRTEQGDSAMYLCASSAPPVNTEAFFGQGTRLTVV.

The chain carries TRBV4-1 and TRBJ2-7; no reliable D call. The CDR3 contains 14 residues. V shed 4 bases and J shed 1 base, with 11 bases lying between them. Per germline, CDR1 MGHRA and CDR2 YSYEKL. CDR3 residues: CASSPPGKSYEQYF. CDR3 nucleotide sequence: TGCGCCAGCAGCCCCCCGGGTAAATCCTACGAGCAGTACTTC.

This chain uses TRBV5-4 with TRBJ2-3; D could derive from TRBD1 or TRBD2 (5 bases each). V was trimmed by 0 bases and J by 0 bases, leaving 8 bases between them. This CDR3 is 15 amino acids long. Germline CDR1 is SGHNT and CDR2 is YYREEE (reference sequence). The CDR3 region has the DNA TGTGCCAGCAGCTTGGGGGGACCTAGCACAGATACGCAGTATTTT. Protein product: CASSLGGPSTDTQYF.

V and J are TRBV12-3 or TRBV12-4 and TRBJ2-1; 9 positions agree with TRBD2. The J segment lost 13 bases and the V segment lost 5 bases, leaving 9 bases of the junction unmatched. CDR3 length: 13 residues. CDR3 protein: CASSPLQAGGQFF. CDR3 DNA sequence: TGTGCCAGCAGTCCATTACAAGCGGGGGGCCAGTTCTTC.

The chain joins TRBV4-1 to TRBJ1-2, with 10 positions matching TRBD1. J lost 1 base, V lost 4 bases, and 3 bases had no gene match. Germline CDR1 and CDR2: MGHRA and YSYEKL. This CDR3 comprises 15 residues. CDR3 DNA: TGCGCCAGCAGCCGAGGACAGGGGGATAACTATGGCTACACCTTC. Protein: CASSRGQGDNYGYTF.

The chain recombines TRBV7-2 with TRBJ1-2, with 8 bases that match TRBD1. V shed 0 bases, J shed 7 bases, and the junction held 4 bases outside the gene matches. The germline gives CDR1 SGHTA, CDR2 FQGNSA. This CDR3 comprises 14 residues. In DNA form, the CDR3 reads TGTGCCAGCAGCTTAGCGCAGGGGGCGGGTGGCTACACCTTC. As protein: CASSLAQGAGGYTF.

The gene calls are TRBV4-1 and TRBJ2-3; the D is unclear. This CDR3 region has 17 residues. Germline-derived CDR1 and CDR2 are MGHRA and YSYEKL. V shed 4 bases and J shed 0 bases, with 17 bases lying between them. CDR3 bases: TGCGCCAGCAGCCTCTTGGGCCTTCTAGGCAGCACAGATACGCAGTATTTT. Its translation: CASSLLGLLGSTDTQYF.

The chain recombines TRBV27 with TRBJ1-1; tentatively, D is TRBD1 (6 bases). V was cut by 5 bases and J by 6 bases, with 13 bases left in between. CDR3 length: 13 amino acids. Germline CDR1 MNHEY, CDR2 SMNVEV (reference sequence). CDR3 region: CASSRPGGPEAFF. In DNA form, the CDR3 reads TGTGCCAGCAGTCGGCCCGGGGGGCCTGAAGCTTTCTTT.

CDR3 nucleotide sequence: TGTGCCAGCAGTCGGGACAGGGGCGGTCGAGAAGCTTTCTTT. Translated: CASSRDRGGREAFF. The chain is built from TRBV2 and TRBJ1-1, with 10 bases matching TRBD1. The CDR3 runs to 14 residues. Trimming took 5 bases from V and 8 from J; bases not matched to a gene: 8. The germline V gene encodes CDR1 SNHLY and CDR2 FYNNEI.

The rearrangement joins TRBV4-1 to TRBJ1-4; D ambiguous. The CDR3 is 15 amino acids. Germline assignment: CDR1 MGHRA and CDR2 YSYEKL. Trimming took off 4 bases at V and 4 bases at J, with 13 bases between the two ends. In nucleotides, the CDR3 is TGCGCCAGCAGCCCACTCAGGAGGAGTAATGAAAAACTGTTTTTT. This gives the protein CASSPLRRSNEKLFF.

This chain uses TRBV6-2 or TRBV6-3 with TRBJ1-4; no reliable D call. The CDR3 consists of 16 residues. The germline CDR1 and CDR2 sequences are MNHEY and SVGEGT. Trimming shortened V by 5 bases and J by 0 bases, and 13 bases separated the two germline ends. The DNA of the CDR3 is TGTGCCAGCAGTCGCATCTTTGATGCAACTAATGAAAAACTGTTTTTT. The encoded protein is CASSRIFDATNEKLFF.

The chain uses TRBV7-9 and TRBJ1-2; no reliable D call. Germline CDR1 SEHNR, CDR2 FQNEAQ (reference sequence). CDR3 length: 14 amino acids. Trimming shortened V by 0 bases and J by 4 bases, and 9 bases separated the two germline ends. The CDR3 bases are TGTGCCAGCAGCTTAGCTTTACTGAGCTATGGCTACACCTTC. Amino acid sequence: CASSLALLSYGYTF.

V gene TRBV27 combines with J gene TRBJ1-2; the match to TRBD1 covers 8 bases. Trimming cost V 0 bases and J 6 bases; bases outside gene matches: 9. The CDR3 is 16 residues long. The V gene's germline CDR1 is MNHEY and CDR2 SMNVEV (reference sequence). The DNA for the CDR3 is TGTGCCAGCAGTTTATCCGGACAGGGCCGAATCGATGGCTACACCTTC. Protein sequence: CASSLSGQGRIDGYTF.

The V call is TRBV7-9, the J call TRBJ2-7; D is undetermined. The V gene's germline CDR1 is SEHNR and CDR2 FQNEAQ (reference sequence). CDR3 length equals 9 residues. V dropped 8 bases and J dropped 4 bases, with 3 bases sitting between them. In DNA, the CDR3 is TGTGCCAGCGGGTACGAGCAGTACTTC. Its translation is CASGYEQYF.

This chain joins TRBV7-2 and TRBJ2-5; 7 nucleotides line up with TRBD2. With 5 bases clipped from V and 3 bases from J, the junction kept 9 bases outside the gene matches. CDR1 and CDR2 from the germline V gene are SGHTA and FQGNSA. The CDR3 length is 15 residues. CDR3 region: CASSLIGTTKETQYF. The CDR3 bases are TGTGCCAGCAGCCTAATCGGGACTACGAAAGAGACCCAGTACTTC.

This chain joins TRBV6-1 and TRBJ1-3; D gene ambiguous. Trimming left V 3 bases short and J 2 bases short, with 14 bases between. The CDR3 loop spans 16 amino acids. Germline CDR1 reads MNHNS; CDR2 reads SASEGT. CDR3 coding DNA: TGTGCCAGCAGTGAGCTTGAAGGGAGTACTGGAAACACCATATATTTT. Protein sequence: CASSELEGSTGNTIYF.

The chain employs TRBV2 and TRBJ1-2; D is possibly TRBD1 (5 bases). The CDR3 has 11 amino acids. Germline V CDR1 and CDR2: SNHLY, FYNNEI. The ends were cut back, 10 bases at V and 5 bases at J, with 11 bases in the middle. The CDR3 sequence: CATTGGYGYTF. In nucleotides, the CDR3 is TGTGCCACGACGGGGGGGTATGGCTACACCTTC.

The V call is TRBV30, the J call TRBJ1-6; unclear D gene. The CDR3 spans 15 residues. Trimming cost V 1 base and J 4 bases, with 11 bases left between them. The germline CDR1 and CDR2 sequences are GTSNPN and SVGIG (reference sequence). The CDR3 region has the DNA TGTGCCTGGAGTGGCGAGACCTATTATAATTCACCCCTCCACTTT. This sequence encodes CAWSGETYYNSPLHF.

In DNA form, the CDR3 reads TGTGCCTGGAGTGAACGGCGGGTGGCCGGGGCCAACGTCCTGACTTTC. Amino acids: CAWSERRVAGANVLTF. V usage is TRBV30 and J usage is TRBJ2-6; TRBD2 is a possible D gene (5 bases). V gave up 1 base and J gave up 4 bases, with 14 bases separating them. The CDR3 contains 16 residues. From germline, CDR1 is GTSNPN and CDR2 SVGIG (reference sequence).